Judged by abundance, the clone carrying this T cell receptor (beta chain) is medium-sized. The antigen is undetermined. Germline CDR1 reads LNHDA; CDR2 reads SQIVND (reference sequence). The CDR3 has 13 residues. V lost 4 bases and J lost 0, with 6 bases in between. These data originate in a study of metastatic and nonmetastatic thyroid tumors. Each patient went into thyroid surgery without having received any treatment. Using MiXCR, TCRdb reanalyzed the PCR reads. In the table there are 9,500 to 15,000 clones, under 25% of which are singletons. Study-wide results and limits: It was reported that TCR beta diversity was significantly higher in malignant thyroid tumors than benign nodules, in blood and tumor.

Sequencing was carried out using adjacent normal tissue. This receptor was identified in a female donor with papillary thyroid cancer or a benign thyroid nodule (not recorded which). Some clones in this sample may be carry-over from other donors' samples. The chain combines TRBV19 with TRBJ1-1, with D tentatively TRBD1 (5 bases). CDR3 in DNA: TGTGCCAGTAGTAGGGGGATGAACACTGAAGCTTTCTTT. Its protein product is CASSRGMNTEAFF.